This TCR beta chain was obtained from a study of T cells in Graves' hyperthyroidism and ophthalmopathy. Study summary: Blood from the periphery was taken at initial diagnosis, before any treatment.

Study-wide results and caveats: Ophthalmopathy onset followed model prediction by a median approximately 6.2 months.

Germline V CDR1 and CDR2: MNHNS, SASEGT. There are 16 residues in the CDR3. V lost 4 bases and J lost 6; bases outside the gene matches: 9. TCR beta CDR3 regions were amplified from RNA transcripts. During a first-round RT-PCR of the TCR CDR3, the HTBI primer set was used. A single record per CDR3 protein comes from TCRdb applying MiXCR to the multiplex PCR reads. The table lists more than 350,000 distinct CDR3 sequences, 14% to 15% of them singletons. Exclusion of patients followed from uncontrolled infection, other autoimmune disease, pregnancy or lactation. About 9.4 ml fresh peripheral blood yielded the PBMCs. In regard to this clonotype: Its antigen is unknown.

The chain carries TRBV6-1 and TRBJ2-2; 9 positions agree with TRBD1. The receptor comes from a woman younger than 45 with Graves' hyperthyroidism. The specimen sequenced was blood. The CDR3: CASSGQGEGVAGELFF. The CDR3 DNA reads as TGTGCCAGCAGTGGACAGGGGGAGGGGGTCGCCGGGGAGCTGTTTTTT.